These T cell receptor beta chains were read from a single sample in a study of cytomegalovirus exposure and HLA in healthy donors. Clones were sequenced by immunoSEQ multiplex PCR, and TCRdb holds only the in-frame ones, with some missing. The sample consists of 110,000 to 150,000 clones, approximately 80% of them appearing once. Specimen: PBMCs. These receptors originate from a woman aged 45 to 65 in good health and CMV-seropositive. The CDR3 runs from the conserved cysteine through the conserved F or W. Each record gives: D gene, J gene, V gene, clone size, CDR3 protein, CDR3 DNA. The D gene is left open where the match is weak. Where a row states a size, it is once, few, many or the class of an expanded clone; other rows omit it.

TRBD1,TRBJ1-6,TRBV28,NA,CASRDSLGVNSPLHF,TGTGCCAGCCGGGACAGCCTTGGGGTTAATTCACCCCTCCACTTT
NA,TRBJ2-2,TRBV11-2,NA,CASSSGFNTGELFF,TGTGCCAGCAGCTCAGGATTTAACACCGGGGAGCTGTTTTTT
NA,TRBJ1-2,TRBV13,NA,CASSLEVHGYTF,TGTGCCAGCAGCTTGGAGGTTCATGGCTACACCTTC
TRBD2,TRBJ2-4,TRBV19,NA,CASSRTSGGWDIQYF,TGTGCCAGTAGTCGGACTAGCGGGGGCTGGGACATTCAGTACTTC
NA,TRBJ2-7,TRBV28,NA,CASRLGAGYEQYF,TGTGCCAGCCGCCTGGGGGCTGGCTACGAGCAGTACTTC
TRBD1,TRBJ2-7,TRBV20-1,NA,CSSWTGYEQYF,TGCAGTTCCTGGACAGGCTACGAGCAGTACTTC
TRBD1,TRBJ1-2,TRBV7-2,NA,CASSLGQGQGYTF,TGTGCCAGCAGCTTAGGACAGGGACAAGGCTACACCTTC
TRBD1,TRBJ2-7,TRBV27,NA,CASSWRDRSYEQYF,TGTGCCAGCAGTTGGAGGGACAGGTCGTACGAGCAGTACTTC
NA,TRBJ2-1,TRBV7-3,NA,CASGKLAATYNEQFF,TGTGCCAGCGGCAAGTTAGCGGCAACCTACAATGAGCAGTTCTTC
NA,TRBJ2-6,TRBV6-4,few,CASSGGSGANVLTF,TGTGCCAGCAGTGGAGGGTCTGGGGCCAACGTCCTGACTTTC
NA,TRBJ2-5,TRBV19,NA,CASSQGGGWGSKTQYF,TGTGCCAGTAGTCAGGGAGGGGGTTGGGGGTCGAAGACCCAGTACTTC
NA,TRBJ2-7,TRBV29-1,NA,CSVRDSYEQYF,TGCAGCGTGCGAGACAGCTACGAGCAGTACTTC
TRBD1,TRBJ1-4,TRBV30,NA,CAWTGTGDEKLFF,TGTGCCTGGACCGGGACAGGGGATGAAAAACTGTTTTTT
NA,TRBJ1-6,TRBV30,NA,CAWASGSNSPLHF,TGTGCCTGGGCCTCAGGGTCTAATTCACCCCTCCACTTT
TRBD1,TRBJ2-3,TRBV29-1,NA,CSVEGDREGTDTQYF,TGCAGCGTTGAGGGGGACAGGGAAGGCACAGATACGCAGTATTTT
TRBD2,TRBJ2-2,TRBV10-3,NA,CAISVGLAGDGTGELFF,TGTGCCATCAGTGTAGGACTAGCGGGCGATGGAACCGGGGAGCTGTTTTTT
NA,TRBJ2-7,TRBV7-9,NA,CASSFTDSMSYEQYF,TGTGCCAGCAGCTTCACGGACAGTATGTCCTACGAGCAGTACTTC
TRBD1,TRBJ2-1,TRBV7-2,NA,CASSLVVGDRGGNEQFF,TGTGCCAGCAGCTTAGTAGTAGGGGACAGGGGGGGCAATGAGCAGTTCTTC
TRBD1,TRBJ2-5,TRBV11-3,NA,CASSPDRGKTQYF,TGTGCCAGCAGCCCAGACAGGGGAAAGACCCAGTACTTC
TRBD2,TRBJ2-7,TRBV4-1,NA,CASSQGLAGGRDDYEQYF,TGCGCCAGCAGCCAAGGACTAGCGGGGGGACGGGATGACTACGAGCAGTACTTC
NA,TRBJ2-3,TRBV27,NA,CASSFQGSTDTQYF,TGTGCCAGCAGTTTTCAGGGTAGCACAGATACGCAGTATTTT
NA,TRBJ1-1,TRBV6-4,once,CASPTMNTEAFF,TGTGCCAGCCCGACAATGAACACTGAAGCTTTCTTT
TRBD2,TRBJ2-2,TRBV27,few,CASNSGGDTGELFF,TGTGCCAGCAATAGCGGGGGGGATACCGGGGAGCTGTTTTTT
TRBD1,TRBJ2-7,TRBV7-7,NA,CASSYDRGNEQYF,TGTGCTAGCAGCTACGACAGGGGAAACGAGCAGTACTTC
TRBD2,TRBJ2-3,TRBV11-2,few,CASSRSGGGDTQYF,TGTGCCAGCAGCCGAAGCGGGGGGGGAGATACGCAGTATTTT
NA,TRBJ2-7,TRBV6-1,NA,CASRMVLGVYEQYF,TGTGCCAGCAGGATGGTACTAGGAGTCTACGAGCAGTACTTC
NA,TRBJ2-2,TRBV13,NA,CASSAGRSNTGELFF,TGTGCCAGCAGTGCGGGACGGTCGAACACCGGGGAGCTGTTTTTT
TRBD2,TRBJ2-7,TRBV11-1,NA,CASSLAGASEYYEQYF,TGTGCCAGCAGTCTAGCGGGGGCCTCTGAATATTACGAGCAGTACTTC
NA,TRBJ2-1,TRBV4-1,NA,CASSKKQGTFHEQFF,TGCGCCAGCAGCAAAAAACAGGGTACCTTCCATGAGCAGTTCTTC